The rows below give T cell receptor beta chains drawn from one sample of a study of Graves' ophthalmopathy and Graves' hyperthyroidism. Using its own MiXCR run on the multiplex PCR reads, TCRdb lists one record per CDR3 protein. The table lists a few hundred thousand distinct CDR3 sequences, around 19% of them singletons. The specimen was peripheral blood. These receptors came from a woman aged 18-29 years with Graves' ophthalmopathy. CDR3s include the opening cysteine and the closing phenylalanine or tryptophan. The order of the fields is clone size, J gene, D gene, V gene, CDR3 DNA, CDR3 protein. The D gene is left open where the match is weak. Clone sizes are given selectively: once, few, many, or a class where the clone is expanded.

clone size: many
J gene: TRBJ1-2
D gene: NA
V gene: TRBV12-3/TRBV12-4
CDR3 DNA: TGTGCCAGCAGGGCCACCGAGAGCTATGGCTACACCTTC
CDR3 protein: CASRATESYGYTF

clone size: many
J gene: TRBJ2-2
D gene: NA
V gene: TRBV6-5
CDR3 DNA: TGTGCCAGCAGTTACTCTTCAGGAACCGGGGAGCTGTTTTTT
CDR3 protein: CASSYSSGTGELFF

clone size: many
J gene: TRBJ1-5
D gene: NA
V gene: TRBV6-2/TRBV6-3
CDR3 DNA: TGTGCCAGCAACGCGCGGCTCAATCAGCCCCAGCATTTT
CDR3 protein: CASNARLNQPQHF

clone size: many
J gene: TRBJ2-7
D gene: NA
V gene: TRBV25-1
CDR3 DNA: TGTGCCAGCAGTGAATTCGGGCAAAGGGAGCAGTACTTC
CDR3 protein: CASSEFGQREQYF

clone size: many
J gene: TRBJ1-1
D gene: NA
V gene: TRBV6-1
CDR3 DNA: TGTGCCAGCAGGGATGGAGGGGGGAACACTGAAGCTTTCTTT
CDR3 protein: CASRDGGGNTEAFF

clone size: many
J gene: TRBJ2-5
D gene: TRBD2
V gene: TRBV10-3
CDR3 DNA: TGTGCCGTCGCCCGGAGCGGGGGATTTCAAGAGACCCAGTACTTC
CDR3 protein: CAVARSGGFQETQYF

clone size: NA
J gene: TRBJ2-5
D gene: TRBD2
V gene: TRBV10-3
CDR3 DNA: TGTGCCATCAGCAGCGGGAGAAGCGGAGAGACCCAGTACTTC
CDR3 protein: CAISSGRSGETQYF

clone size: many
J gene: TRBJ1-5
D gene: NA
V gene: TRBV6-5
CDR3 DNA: TGTGCCAGCAGTCCTACCCCGAATACAACGCCCCAGCATTTT
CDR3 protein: CASSPTPNTTPQHF

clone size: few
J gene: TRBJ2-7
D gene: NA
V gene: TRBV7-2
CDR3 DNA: TGTGCCAGCAGCCCTTCGGGGGACACCCACGAGCAGTACTTC
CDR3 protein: CASSPSGDTHEQYF

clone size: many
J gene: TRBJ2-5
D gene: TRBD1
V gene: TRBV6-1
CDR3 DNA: TGTGCCAGCAGTGGGGCAGGGGGCGAGAAAAGGACCCAGTACTTC
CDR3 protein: CASSGAGGEKRTQYF

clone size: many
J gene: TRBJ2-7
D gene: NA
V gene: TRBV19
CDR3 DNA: TGTGCCAGTAGTACAACCATTTTAGCGGAGCAGTACTTC
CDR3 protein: CASSTTILAEQYF

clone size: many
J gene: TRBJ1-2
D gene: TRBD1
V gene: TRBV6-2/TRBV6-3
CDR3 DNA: TGTGCCAGCAGTTTCTCCGAGACAGGGGGACTTGGCTACACCTTC
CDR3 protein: CASSFSETGGLGYTF

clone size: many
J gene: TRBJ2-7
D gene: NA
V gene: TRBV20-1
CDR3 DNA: TGCAGTGCGTCGACCAGGACCAGGGGGGAAAACTCCTACGAGCAGTACTTC
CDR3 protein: CSASTRTRGENSYEQYF

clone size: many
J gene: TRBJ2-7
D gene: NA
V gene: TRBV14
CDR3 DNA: TGTGCCAGCAGCCAGTTAGGGGTACTTACCGCCGGGTCCTACGAGCAGTACTTC
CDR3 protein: CASSQLGVLTAGSYEQYF

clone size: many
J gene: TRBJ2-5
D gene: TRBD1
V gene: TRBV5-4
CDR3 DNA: TGTGCCAGCAGACGCGCCGGGACAGGAGGGGAAGAGACCCAGTACTTC
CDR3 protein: CASRRAGTGGEETQYF

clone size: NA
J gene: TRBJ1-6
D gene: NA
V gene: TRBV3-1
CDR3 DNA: TGTGCCAGCAGCCAATCTGGGACGGTGTGGAATTCACCCCTCCACTTT
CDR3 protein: CASSQSGTVWNSPLHF

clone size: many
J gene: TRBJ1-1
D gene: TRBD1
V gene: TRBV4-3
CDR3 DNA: TGCGCCAGCAGCCAAGATAGCAGGACAGGGAGCACTGAAGCTTTCTTT
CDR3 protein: CASSQDSRTGSTEAFF

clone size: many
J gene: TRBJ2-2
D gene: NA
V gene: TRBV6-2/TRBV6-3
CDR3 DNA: TGTGCCAGCAGTTACCAAATCGGGGGAGCGAACACCGGGGAGCTGTTTTTT
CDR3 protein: CASSYQIGGANTGELFF

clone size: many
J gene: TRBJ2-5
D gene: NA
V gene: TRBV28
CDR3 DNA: TGTGCCAGCAGCGCGACAGGGAGGGAGACCCAGTACTTC
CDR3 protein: CASSATGRETQYF

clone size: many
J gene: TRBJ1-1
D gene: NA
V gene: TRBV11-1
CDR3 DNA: TGTGCCAGCAGCAAAAGGCGGAGTACTATGAACACTGAAGCTTTCTTT
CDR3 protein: CASSKRRSTMNTEAFF

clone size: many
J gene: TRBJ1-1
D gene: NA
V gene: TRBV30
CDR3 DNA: TGTGCCTGGGGCCCTCGTCGGGAAGCTTTCTTT
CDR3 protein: CAWGPRREAFF

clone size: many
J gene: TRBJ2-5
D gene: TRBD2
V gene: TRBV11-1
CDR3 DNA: TGTGCCAGCACCAGCAGTTCTACTAGCGGGGCCCCCGAGACCCAGTACTTC
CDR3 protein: CASTSSSTSGAPETQYF

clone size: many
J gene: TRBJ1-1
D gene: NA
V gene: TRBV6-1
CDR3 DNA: TGTGCCACCGAAGGTAACACTGAAGCTTTCTTT
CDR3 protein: CATEGNTEAFF